This TCR beta chain was profiled in a study of T cell responses to AZD1222 COVID-19 vaccine. Study observations and caveats: Nearly half of the spike-specific TCRs reportedly recognize variant regions that carry no mutations. Donors skewed white British and female; clonal diversity was possibly underestimated. Vaccine-associated CD4 TCRs ranged over spike, dominating at 160-218 and 743-854.

With regard to this clone: Antigen unknown. The same CDR3 also results from other DNA sequences found in this sample.

Second-dose intervals of approximately 4 or approximately 12 weeks were pooled. Sequencing used immunoSEQ multiplex PCR; TCRdb keeps in-frame clones, though not all of them. The profile shows about 100,000 clones, approximately 90% of them singletons. The receptor was isolated from an adult who received the AZD1222 COVID-19 vaccine. Sample: peripheral blood, taken 28 days after the second AZD1222 dose.

The CDR3 sequence: CASSIGTGAYEQYF. The CDR3, as DNA: TGTGCCAGTAGTATAGGGACAGGGGCCTACGAGCAGTACTTC. The J gene is TRBJ2-7, the V gene TRBV19; 9 nucleotides agree with TRBD1. Trimming took 1 base from V and 2 from J; bases not matched to a gene: 0. CDR3 size: 14 residues. Germline V gene data show CDR1 as LNHDA and CDR2 as SQIVND (reference sequence).